The 27 T cell receptor beta chains given below trace back to one sample, sequenced in a study of technical replicates of blood from a few donors. The repertoire was sequenced with immunoSEQ multiplex PCR; TCRdb's copy has only in-frame clones and lacks some. The sample consists of approximately 76,000 clones, just over 85% of them appearing once. Material for sequencing was PBMCs. Receptors originate from a human donor in good health. Some clones in this sample may be carry-over from other donors' samples.

This clone was recorded only once. The V gene is TRBV10-1, the J gene TRBJ2-7; 8 nucleotides line up with TRBD2. The germline CDR1 and CDR2 sequences are WNHNN and SYGVQD (reference sequence). The junction had 11 bases not matched to a gene; V was cut back by 11 bases and J by 5 bases. The CDR3 is 13 residues long. CDR3 amino acids: CAATGGGLNEQYF. CDR3 DNA: TGCGCCGCGACGGGCGGGGGGCTGAACGAGCAGTACTTC.

This rearrangement joins TRBV7-2 to TRBJ2-2; 8 bases align to TRBD2. The V segment lost 8 bases and the J segment 4 bases; nucleotides outside the gene matches: 9. The CDR3 spans 15 residues. The germline V gene has CDR1 SGHTA and CDR2 FQGNSA. DNA for the CDR3: TGTGCCAGCGGTTCGGGCGGGGGGCTCACCGGGGAGCTGTTTTTT. It translates to CASGSGGGLTGELFF.

The chain uses TRBV7-8 and TRBJ1-1; D may be TRBD1 (5 bases). Trimming took 0 bases from V and 2 from J, leaving 10 bases between them. Germline lookup yields CDR1 SGHVS and CDR2 FQNEAQ. The length of the CDR3 is 15 residues. CDR3 sequence (DNA): TGTGCCAGCAGCTTAGCGTTTCAGGGCAACACTGAAGCTTTCTTT. Its translation is CASSLAFQGNTEAFF.

This rearrangement joins TRBV5-1 to TRBJ2-7; tentatively, D is TRBD2 (5 bases). Germline assignment: CDR1 SGHRS and CDR2 YFSETQ. V lost 3 bases, J lost 2 bases, and 6 bases lay in between. The CDR3 extends over 12 amino acids. In DNA form, the CDR3 reads TGCGCCAGCAGCTCGGAGGCCTACGAGCAGTACTTC. Encoded protein: CASSSEAYEQYF.

V gene TRBV7-6 combines with J gene TRBJ1-3, with 9 positions matching TRBD1. This CDR3 contains 16 residues. Germline V gives CDR1 SGHVS, CDR2 FNYEAQ. With 5 bases clipped from V and 3 bases from J, the junction kept 8 bases outside the gene matches. In nucleotides, the CDR3 is TGTGCCAGCAGCCCAATGGACAGGGGACTTGGAAACACCATATATTTT. Amino acids: CASSPMDRGLGNTIYF. The full variable domain, completed using reference TRBV7-6 and TRBJ1-3, is GAGVSQSPRYKVTKRGQDVALRCDPISGHVSLYWYRQALGQGPEFLTYFNYEAQQDKSGLPNDRFSAERPEGSISTLTIQRTEQRDSAMYRCASSPMDRGLGNTIYFGEGSWLTVV.

The chain couples TRBV18 to TRBJ2-7; TRBD2 agrees at 13 bases. J was trimmed by 2 bases and V by 5 bases; bases with no gene match: 0. Germline CDR1 reads KGHSH; CDR2 reads LQKENI. CDR3 length: 14 amino acids. The CDR3 DNA follows: TGTGCCAGCTCAACTAGCGGGGGGGCCTACGAGCAGTACTTC. Amino acid sequence: CASSTSGGAYEQYF.

This clone was found many times. No DNA is shown, since the ends of the CDR3 on it are uncertain; the CDR3 is the one TCRdb lists. CDR3 sequence: CASILDRDYGYTF. This sequence joins TRBV2 and TRBJ1-2; the table's D gene call, TRBD1, was not cross checked with the DNA. Germline CDR1 is SNHLY and CDR2 is FYNNEI. 13 amino acids form the CDR3, both terminal residues included.

The chain is built from TRBV4-2 and TRBJ1-1; 9 nucleotides align to TRBD1. The V gene end was trimmed by 0 bases and the J gene end by 7 bases; junction bases not matched to a gene: 9. Germline V CDR1 and CDR2: LGHNA, YNFKEQ. The CDR3 is 16 amino acids. CDR3 nucleotide sequence: TGTGCCAGCAGCCAAGATGTGACAGGGGGTAAGTATGAAGCTTTCTTT. Protein sequence: CASSQDVTGGKYEAFF.

V is TRBV29-1 and J is TRBJ2-3; 7 bases map to TRBD1. Unmatched junction bases numbered 4, after V lost 8 bases and J lost 2 bases. Germline assignment: CDR1 SQVTM and CDR2 ANQGSEA. The CDR3 extends over 12 amino acids. CDR3 in amino acids: CSIGQATDTQYF. The CDR3 region has the DNA TGCAGCATTGGACAGGCCACAGATACGCAGTATTTT.

The V and J genes are TRBV5-1 and TRBJ1-5, with D unclear. CDR1 is SGHRS and CDR2 is YFSETQ in the germline V gene. The V and J ends lost 4 bases and 3 bases respectively, with 11 bases between them. This CDR3 contains 14 residues. The CDR3 spells CASSRRDINQPQHF. CDR3 DNA: TGCGCCAGCAGCCGCCGAGACATCAATCAGCCCCAGCATTTT.

J is TRBJ2-7 and V is TRBV4-2; 7 bases fit TRBD1. Germline trimming cut 2 bases from V and 1 base from J; bases unmatched to any gene: 5. The length of the CDR3 is 15 residues. The germline gives CDR1 LGHNA, CDR2 YNFKEQ. The CDR3 DNA reads as TGTGCCAGCAGCCAAAAACCGGGACAGTCCTACGAGCAGTACTTC. Translated: CASSQKPGQSYEQYF.

V gene TRBV13 combines with J gene TRBJ1-6, with 7 bases aligning to TRBD1. V gave up 5 bases and J gave up 0 bases; unmatched junction bases: 4. CDR3 length equals 16 residues. The V gene's germline CDR1 is PRHDT and CDR2 FYEKMQ (reference sequence). The CDR3 nucleotides are TGTGCCAGCAGCCGACAGGGTAGCTCCTATAATTCACCCCTCCACTTT. It translates to CASSRQGSSYNSPLHF.

This chain links TRBV30 with TRBJ1-1, with D uncertain. This CDR3 comprises 13 residues. CDR1 and CDR2 from the germline V gene are GTSNPN and SVGIG (reference sequence). V was shortened by 3 bases and J by 0 bases, with 8 bases between the two germline ends. CDR3 bases: TGTGCCTGGAGGGGCCGACTGAACACTGAAGCTTTCTTT. Translating gives CAWRGRLNTEAFF.

A word on this clone: A read error may account for a junction end that differs from germline. Other nucleotide sequences in the sample specify the same CDR3. The chain recombines TRBV30 with TRBJ2-7; 10 bases agree with TRBD2. This CDR3 spans 17 amino acids. Germline V gene sequence: CDR1 GTSNPN, CDR2 SVGIG (reference sequence). The DNA for the CDR3 is TGTGCCTGGAGTGTGGGTGGACTAGCGGTAAAAAAGGACGAGCAGTATTTC. It encodes CAWSVGGLAVKKDEQYF.

This chain uses TRBV19 with TRBJ1-1; 7 bases line up with TRBD1. The CDR3 consists of 14 residues. Germline CDR1 reads LNHDA; CDR2 reads SQIVND (reference sequence). The ends lost 6 bases at V and 1 base at J; junction bases unmatched: 5. The CDR3 loop is CASRVTGTNTEAFF. The CDR3 DNA follows: TGTGCCAGTAGAGTGACAGGGACGAACACTGAAGCTTTCTTT. Variable domain in full (rest from reference TRBV19 and TRBJ1-1): DGGITQSPKYLFRKEGQNVTLSCEQNLNHDAMYWYRQDPGQGLRLIYYSQIVNDFQKGDIAEGYSVSREKKESFPLTVTSAQKNPTAFYLCASRVTGTNTEAFFGQGTRLTVV.

The chain employs TRBV10-3 and TRBJ1-6; a possible D gene is TRBD1 (6 bases). Germline CDR1 ENHRY, CDR2 SYGVKD. The CDR3 totals 15 residues. The DNA for the CDR3 is TGTGCTTCCTGGCCAGGGGTCAGCGATAATTCACCCCTCCACTTT. It encodes CASWPGVSDNSPLHF.

The rearrangement joins TRBV2 to TRBJ2-7; 8 nucleotides agree with TRBD1. CDR1 and CDR2 from the germline V gene are SNHLY and FYNNEI. Trimming at V came to 6 bases and at J to 1 base, leaving 5 bases not matched to a gene. The length of the CDR3 is 14 residues. The CDR3 loop reads CASSPWTGSYEQYF. DNA for the CDR3: TGTGCCAGCAGCCCCTGGACAGGGTCCTACGAGCAGTACTTC.

The chain carries TRBV5-1 and TRBJ1-4; no clear D gene. Trimming stripped 1 base from V and 1 base from J, with 5 bases between. CDR1 is SGHRS, CDR2 YFSETQ, per germline. The length of the CDR3 is 14 residues. The CDR3 coding sequence is TGCGCCAGCAGCTTGACTGTAACTAATGAAAAACTGTTTTTT. Protein: CASSLTVTNEKLFF.

The V and J genes are TRBV7-9 and TRBJ2-7; 9 nucleotides agree with TRBD1. Losses at the gene ends were 5 bases for V and 3 bases for J; bases not matched to a gene: 8. CDR1 and CDR2 (germline): SEHNR, FQNEAQ (reference sequence). The CDR3 contains 15 residues. The CDR3 region has the DNA TGTGCCAGCAGCCGACCCCGGACAGGGGTCTACGAGCAGTACTTC. Translation: CASSRPRTGVYEQYF.

J is TRBJ1-5 and V is TRBV21-1. TRBV21-1 is termed a pseudogene. This CDR3 contains 14 residues. The chain's CDR3 is CAIFCGQTNQPQHF. The CDR3 nucleotides read TGTGCCATCTTTTGCGGGCAGACCAATCAGCCCCAGCATTTT.

The J gene is TRBJ2-7, the V gene TRBV7-2, with D maybe TRBD1 (6 bases). Trimming took 5 bases from V and 6 from J, leaving 17 bases between them. The CDR3 contains 14 residues. Germline V gene data show CDR1 as SGHTA and CDR2 as FQGNSA. Here the CDR3 reads CASSPPRGQSEQYF. DNA of the CDR3: TGTGCCAGCAGCCCCCCCAGGGGTCAGAGCGAGCAGTACTTC.

This rearrangement joins TRBV7-2 to TRBJ1-2; D ambiguous. CDR1 and CDR2 (germline): SGHTA, FQGNSA. CDR3 size: 13 residues. V was cut by 5 bases and J by 5 bases, with 12 bases left in between. As DNA, the CDR3 is TGTGCCAGCAGCCCCCACCGAGGGTATGGCTACACCTTC. As protein: CASSPHRGYGYTF.

The chain has TRBV27 and TRBJ2-7; TRBD1 is a possible D gene (5 bases). Trimming left V 4 bases short and J 2 bases short, with 6 bases between. Germline assignment: CDR1 MNHEY and CDR2 SMNVEV (reference sequence). CDR3 length: 12 amino acids. The CDR3 reads CASSSTAYEQYF. CDR3 in DNA: TGTGCCAGCAGTTCGACAGCCTACGAGCAGTACTTC.

This clone was recorded only once. V is TRBV5-6 and J is TRBJ2-5; D is perhaps TRBD1 (5 bases). This CDR3 is 16 amino acids long. The ends were cut back, 2 bases at V and 5 bases at J, with 19 bases in the middle. Germline V gene data show CDR1 as SGHDT and CDR2 as YYEEEE. In DNA, the CDR3 is TGTGCCAGCAGCTTATGGGCAGGGAATGAGAGGGAGACCCAGTACTTC. This encodes CASSLWAGNERETQYF.

The chain employs TRBV4-1 and TRBJ2-2; TRBD2 matches 8 bases. V shed 0 bases, J shed 1 base, and the junction held 4 bases outside the gene matches. Germline CDR1 reads MGHRA; CDR2 reads YSYEKL. The CDR3 extends over 17 amino acids. The CDR3 region is CASSQDGGLGNTGELFF. The CDR3 nucleotides are TGCGCCAGCAGCCAAGATGGGGGACTAGGGAACACCGGGGAGCTGTTTTTT.

The chain uses TRBV6-1 and TRBJ2-7; 9 nucleotides line up with TRBD2. This CDR3 has 16 residues. V dropped 4 bases and J dropped 6; count of bases not matched to a gene: 13. CDR1 MNHNS and CDR2 SASEGT come from the germline V gene. In nucleotides, the CDR3 is TGTGCCAGCAGTGGGGCTAGCGGGACCGAGCATGGCGAGCAGTACTTC. It encodes CASSGASGTEHGEQYF.

The genes are TRBV13 and TRBJ2-3; 14 positions match TRBD2. Per the germline V gene, CDR1 is PRHDT and CDR2 is FYEKMQ (reference sequence). The CDR3 length is 17 residues. The ends lost 2 bases at V and 9 bases at J; junction bases unmatched: 10. The CDR3 sequence: CASSLLGTSGRTMTQYF. In DNA form, the CDR3 reads TGTGCCAGCAGCTTACTTGGGACTAGCGGGAGAACTATGACGCAGTATTTT.